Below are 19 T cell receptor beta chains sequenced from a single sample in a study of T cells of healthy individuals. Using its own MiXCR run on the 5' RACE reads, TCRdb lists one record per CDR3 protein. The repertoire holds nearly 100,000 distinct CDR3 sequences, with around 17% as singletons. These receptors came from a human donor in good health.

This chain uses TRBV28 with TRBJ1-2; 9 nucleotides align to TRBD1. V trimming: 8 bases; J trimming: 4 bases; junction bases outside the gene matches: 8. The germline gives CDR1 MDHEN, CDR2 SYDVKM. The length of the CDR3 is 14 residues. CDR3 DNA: TGTGCCAGCCAACGACAGGGGGTTGGCTATGGCTACACCTTC. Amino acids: CASQRQGVGYGYTF.

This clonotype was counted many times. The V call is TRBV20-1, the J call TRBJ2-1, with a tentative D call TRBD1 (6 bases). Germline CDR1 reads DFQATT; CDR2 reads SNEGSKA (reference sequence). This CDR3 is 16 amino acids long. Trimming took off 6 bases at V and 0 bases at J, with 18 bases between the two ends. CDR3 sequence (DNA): TGCAGTGCCCCGGGCAGGGCAGGGGTCTCCTACAATGAGCAGTTCTTC. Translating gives CSAPGRAGVSYNEQFF.

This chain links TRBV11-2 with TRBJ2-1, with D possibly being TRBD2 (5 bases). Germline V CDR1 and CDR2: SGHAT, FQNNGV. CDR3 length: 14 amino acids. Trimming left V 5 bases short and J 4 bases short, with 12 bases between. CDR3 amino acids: CASSKGLMYNEQFF. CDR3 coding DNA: TGTGCCAGCAGCAAAGGACTCATGTACAATGAGCAGTTCTTC.

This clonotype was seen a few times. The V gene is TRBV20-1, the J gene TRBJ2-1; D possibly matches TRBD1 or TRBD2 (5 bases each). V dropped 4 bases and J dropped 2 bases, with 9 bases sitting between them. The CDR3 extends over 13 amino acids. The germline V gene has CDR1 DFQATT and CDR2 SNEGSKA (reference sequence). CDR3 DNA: TGCAGTGCTAATAGAGGGGCCTACAATGAGCAGTTCTTC. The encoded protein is CSANRGAYNEQFF.

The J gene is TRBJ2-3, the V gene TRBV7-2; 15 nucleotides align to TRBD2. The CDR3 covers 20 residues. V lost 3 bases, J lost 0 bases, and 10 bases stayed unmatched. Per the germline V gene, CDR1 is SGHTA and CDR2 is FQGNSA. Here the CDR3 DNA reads TGTGCCAGCAGCTTCCGAAAGGGACTAGCGGGGGGCCGAAGCACAGATACGCAGTATTTT. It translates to CASSFRKGLAGGRSTDTQYF.

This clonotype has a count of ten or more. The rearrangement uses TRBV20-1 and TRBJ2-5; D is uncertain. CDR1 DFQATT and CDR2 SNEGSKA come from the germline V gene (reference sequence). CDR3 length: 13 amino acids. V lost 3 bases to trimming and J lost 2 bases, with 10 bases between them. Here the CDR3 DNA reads TGCAGTGCTAGGGTATATCTTCAAGAGACCCAGTACTTC. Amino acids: CSARVYLQETQYF.

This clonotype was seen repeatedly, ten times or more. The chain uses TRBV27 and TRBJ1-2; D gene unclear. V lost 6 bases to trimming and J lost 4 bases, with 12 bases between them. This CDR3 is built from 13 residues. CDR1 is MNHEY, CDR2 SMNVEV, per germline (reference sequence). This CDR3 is CASSLGPGYGYTF. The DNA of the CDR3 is TGTGCCAGCAGCCTAGGACCGGGCTATGGCTACACCTTC.

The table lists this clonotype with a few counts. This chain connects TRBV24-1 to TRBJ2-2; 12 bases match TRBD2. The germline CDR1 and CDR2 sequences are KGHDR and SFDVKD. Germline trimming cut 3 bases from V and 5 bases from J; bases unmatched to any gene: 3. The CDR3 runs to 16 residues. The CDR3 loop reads CATSDASGRGTGELFF. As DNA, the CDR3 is TGTGCCACCAGTGATGCTAGCGGGAGGGGGACCGGGGAGCTGTTTTTT.

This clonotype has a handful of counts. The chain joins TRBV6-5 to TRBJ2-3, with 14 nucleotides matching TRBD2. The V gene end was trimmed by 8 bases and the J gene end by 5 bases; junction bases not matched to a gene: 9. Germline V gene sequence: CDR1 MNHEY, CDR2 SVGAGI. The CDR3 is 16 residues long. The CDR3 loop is CASRRLAGGGGDTQYF. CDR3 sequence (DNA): TGTGCCAGCCGACGACTAGCGGGGGGGGGAGGAGATACGCAGTATTTT.

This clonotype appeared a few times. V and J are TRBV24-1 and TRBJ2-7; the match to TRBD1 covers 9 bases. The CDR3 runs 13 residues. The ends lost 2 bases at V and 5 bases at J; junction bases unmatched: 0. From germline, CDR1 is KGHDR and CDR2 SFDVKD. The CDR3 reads CATSDWDRDEQYF. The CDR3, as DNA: TGTGCCACCAGTGATTGGGACAGGGACGAGCAGTACTTC.

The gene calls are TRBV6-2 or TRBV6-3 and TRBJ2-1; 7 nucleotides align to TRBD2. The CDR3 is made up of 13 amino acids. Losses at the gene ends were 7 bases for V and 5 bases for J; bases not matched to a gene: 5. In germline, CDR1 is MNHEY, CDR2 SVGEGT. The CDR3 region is CASNERDNNEQFF. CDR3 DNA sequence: TGTGCCAGCAACGAGCGGGATAACAATGAGCAGTTCTTC.

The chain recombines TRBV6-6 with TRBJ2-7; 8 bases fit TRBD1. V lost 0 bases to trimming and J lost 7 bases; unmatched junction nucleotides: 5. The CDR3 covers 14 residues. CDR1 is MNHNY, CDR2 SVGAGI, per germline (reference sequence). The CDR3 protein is CASSYSQGAEEQYF. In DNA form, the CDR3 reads TGTGCCAGCAGTTACTCGCAGGGGGCGGAAGAGCAGTACTTC.

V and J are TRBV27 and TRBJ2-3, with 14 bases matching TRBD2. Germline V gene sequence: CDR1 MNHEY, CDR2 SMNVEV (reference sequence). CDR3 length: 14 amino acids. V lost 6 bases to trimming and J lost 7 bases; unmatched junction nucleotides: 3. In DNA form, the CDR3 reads TGTGCCAGCAGGGGGACTAGCGGGGGTCATACGCAGTATTTT. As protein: CASRGTSGGHTQYF.

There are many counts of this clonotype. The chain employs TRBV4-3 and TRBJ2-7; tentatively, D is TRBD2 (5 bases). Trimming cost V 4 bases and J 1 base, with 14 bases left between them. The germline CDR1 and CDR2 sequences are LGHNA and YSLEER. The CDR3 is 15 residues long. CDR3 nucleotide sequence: TGCGCCAGCAGCCCGCAACCGCGGGTATCCTACGAGCAGTACTTC. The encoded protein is CASSPQPRVSYEQYF.

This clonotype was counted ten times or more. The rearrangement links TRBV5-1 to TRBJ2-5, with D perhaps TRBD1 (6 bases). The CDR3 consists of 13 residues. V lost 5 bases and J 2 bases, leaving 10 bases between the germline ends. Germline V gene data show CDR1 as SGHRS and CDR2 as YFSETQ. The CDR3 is CASSPQGQETQYF. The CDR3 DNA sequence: TGCGCCAGCAGTCCCCAGGGGCAAGAGACCCAGTACTTC.

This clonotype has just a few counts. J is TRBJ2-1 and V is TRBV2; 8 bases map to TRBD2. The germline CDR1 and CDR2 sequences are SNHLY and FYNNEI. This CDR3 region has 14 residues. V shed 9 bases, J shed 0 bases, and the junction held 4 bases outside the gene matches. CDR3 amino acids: CARQAGDSYNEQFF. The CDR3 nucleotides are TGTGCCAGACAAGCGGGAGACTCCTACAATGAGCAGTTCTTC.

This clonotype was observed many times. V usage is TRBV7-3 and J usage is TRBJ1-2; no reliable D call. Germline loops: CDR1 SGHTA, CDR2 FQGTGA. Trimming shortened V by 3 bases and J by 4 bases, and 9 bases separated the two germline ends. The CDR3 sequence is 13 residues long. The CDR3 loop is CASSFSTGYGYTF. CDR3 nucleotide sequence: TGTGCCAGCAGCTTCAGTACGGGCTATGGCTACACCTTC.

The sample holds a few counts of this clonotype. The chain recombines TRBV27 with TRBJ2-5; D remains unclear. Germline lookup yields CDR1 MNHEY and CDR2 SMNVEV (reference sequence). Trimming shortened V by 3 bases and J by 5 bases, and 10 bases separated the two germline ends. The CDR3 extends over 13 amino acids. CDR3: CASSFSSHETQYF. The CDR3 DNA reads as TGTGCCAGCAGTTTTTCTAGTCATGAGACCCAGTACTTC.

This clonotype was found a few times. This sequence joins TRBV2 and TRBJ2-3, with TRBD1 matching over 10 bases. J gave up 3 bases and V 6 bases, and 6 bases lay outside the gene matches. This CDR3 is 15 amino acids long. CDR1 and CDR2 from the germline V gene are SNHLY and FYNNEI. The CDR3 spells CASSPWDRGTDTQYF. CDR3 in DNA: TGTGCCAGCAGCCCCTGGGACAGGGGAACAGATACGCAGTATTTT.